The T cell receptor (beta chain) under discussion was sequenced for a study of blood T cell repertoires in COVID-19. Across the study: The origin of the acute and convalescent COVID-19 samples was the United States, Italy and Spain. Sources were T cells, B-cell-depleted T cells, or PBMCs; the material itself was cDNA or gDNA.

Germline CDR1 reads SGHAT; CDR2 reads FQNNGV. V lost 1 base to trimming and J lost 2 bases; unmatched junction nucleotides: 14. The CDR3 length is 19 residues. Original methodology: Counts of nucleated cells, estimated from reference gene primer amplification, were obtained. Assay used: immunoSEQ multiplex PCR; TCRdb lists only in-frame clones, some missing. That table supplies the V and J calls and clone size; D and trimming were determined from the DNA. The table lists approximately 260,000 clones, around 85% of them singletons. This clone was observed a single time. The chain joins TRBV11-2 to TRBJ2-5, with 9 bases lining up with TRBD2. The receptor was derived from a woman aged 40 to 50 with active or convalescent COVID-19. Sequencing was done on a sample of peripheral blood. The CDR3 loop is CASSLGRGGGGGVQETQYF. The CDR3 DNA reads TGTGCCAGCAGCTTAGGACGCGGGGGGGGCGGCGGTGTACAAGAGACCCAGTACTTC.